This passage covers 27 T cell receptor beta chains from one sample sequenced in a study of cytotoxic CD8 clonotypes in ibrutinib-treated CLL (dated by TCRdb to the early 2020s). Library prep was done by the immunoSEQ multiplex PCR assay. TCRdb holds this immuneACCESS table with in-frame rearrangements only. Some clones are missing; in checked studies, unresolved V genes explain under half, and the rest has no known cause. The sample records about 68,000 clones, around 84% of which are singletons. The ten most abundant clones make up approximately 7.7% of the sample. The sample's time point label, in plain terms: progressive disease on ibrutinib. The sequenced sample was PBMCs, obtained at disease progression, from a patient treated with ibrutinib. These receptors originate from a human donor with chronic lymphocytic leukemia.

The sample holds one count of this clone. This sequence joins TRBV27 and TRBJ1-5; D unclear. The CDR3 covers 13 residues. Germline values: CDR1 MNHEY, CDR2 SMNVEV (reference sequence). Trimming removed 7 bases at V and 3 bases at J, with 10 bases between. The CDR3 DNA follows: TGTGCCAGCAAAGGGTGGGCCAATCAGCCCCAGCATTTT. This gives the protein CASKGWANQPQHF.

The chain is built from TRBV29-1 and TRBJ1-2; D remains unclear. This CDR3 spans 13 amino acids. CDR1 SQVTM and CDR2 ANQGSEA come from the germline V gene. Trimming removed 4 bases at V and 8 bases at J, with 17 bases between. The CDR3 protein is CSVGQVVGGGYTF. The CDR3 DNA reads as TGCAGCGTTGGCCAAGTTGTCGGTGGAGGCTACACCTTC. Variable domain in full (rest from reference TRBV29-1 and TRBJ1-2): SAVISQKPSRDICQRGTSLTIQCQVDSQVTMMFWYRQQPGQSLTLIATANQGSEATYESGFVIDKFPISRPNLTFSTLTVSNMSPEDSSIYLCSVGQVVGGGYTFGSGTRLTVV.

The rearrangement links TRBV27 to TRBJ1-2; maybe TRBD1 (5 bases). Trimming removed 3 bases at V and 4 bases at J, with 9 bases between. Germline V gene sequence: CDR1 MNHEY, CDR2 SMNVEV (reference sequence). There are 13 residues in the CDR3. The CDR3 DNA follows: TGTGCCAGCAGTTTGAAGGGGTTCTATGGCTACACCTTC. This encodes CASSLKGFYGYTF.

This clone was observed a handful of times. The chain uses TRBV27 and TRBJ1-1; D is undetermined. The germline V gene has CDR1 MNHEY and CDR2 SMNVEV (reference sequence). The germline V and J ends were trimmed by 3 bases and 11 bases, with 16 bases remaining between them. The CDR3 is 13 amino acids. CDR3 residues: CASSFRLGNGAFF. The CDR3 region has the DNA TGTGCCAGCAGTTTTCGGTTAGGGAACGGGGCTTTCTTT.

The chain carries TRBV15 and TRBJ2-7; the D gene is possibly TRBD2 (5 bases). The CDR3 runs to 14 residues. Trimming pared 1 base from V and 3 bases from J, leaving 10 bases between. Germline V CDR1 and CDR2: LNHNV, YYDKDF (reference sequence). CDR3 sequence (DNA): TGTGCCACCAGCAGAGCGGGAAAGTTCTACGAGCAGTACTTC. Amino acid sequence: CATSRAGKFYEQYF.

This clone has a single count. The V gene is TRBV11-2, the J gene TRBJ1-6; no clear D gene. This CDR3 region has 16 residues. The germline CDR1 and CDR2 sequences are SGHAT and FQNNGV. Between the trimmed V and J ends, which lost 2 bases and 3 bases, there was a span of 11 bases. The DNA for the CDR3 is TGTGCCAGCAGCTTATGGGCCGGATTCTATAATTCACCCCTCCACTTT. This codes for CASSLWAGFYNSPLHF.

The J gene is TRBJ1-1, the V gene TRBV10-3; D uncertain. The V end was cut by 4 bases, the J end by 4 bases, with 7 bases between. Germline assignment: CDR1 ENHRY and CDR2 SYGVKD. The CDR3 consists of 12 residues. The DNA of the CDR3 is TGTGCCATCAGTGTCACGGGCACTGAAGCTTTCTTT. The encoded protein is CAISVTGTEAFF.

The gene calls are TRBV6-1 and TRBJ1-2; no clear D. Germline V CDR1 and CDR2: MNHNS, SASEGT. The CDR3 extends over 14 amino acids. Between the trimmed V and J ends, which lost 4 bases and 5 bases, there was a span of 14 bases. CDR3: CASSAVTPGYGYTF. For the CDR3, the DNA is TGTGCCAGCAGTGCCGTAACCCCGGGATATGGCTACACCTTC.

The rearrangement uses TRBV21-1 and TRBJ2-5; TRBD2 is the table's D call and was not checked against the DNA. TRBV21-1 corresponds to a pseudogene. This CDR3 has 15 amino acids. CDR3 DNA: TGTGCCAGCAAGAGACTAGCGGATTACCAAGAGACCCAGTACTTC. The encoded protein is CASKRLADYQETQYF.

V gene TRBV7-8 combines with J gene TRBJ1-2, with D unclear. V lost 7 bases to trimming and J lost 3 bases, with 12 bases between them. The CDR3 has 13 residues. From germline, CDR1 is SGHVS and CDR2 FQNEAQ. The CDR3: CASTGPAHYGYTF. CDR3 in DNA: TGTGCCAGCACCGGCCCCGCACACTATGGCTACACCTTC.

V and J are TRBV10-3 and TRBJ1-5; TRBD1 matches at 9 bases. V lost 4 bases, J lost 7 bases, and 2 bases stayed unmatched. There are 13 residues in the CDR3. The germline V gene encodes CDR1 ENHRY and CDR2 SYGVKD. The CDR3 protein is CAISGTGVQPQHF. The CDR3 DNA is TGTGCCATCAGTGGGACAGGGGTCCAGCCCCAGCATTTT.

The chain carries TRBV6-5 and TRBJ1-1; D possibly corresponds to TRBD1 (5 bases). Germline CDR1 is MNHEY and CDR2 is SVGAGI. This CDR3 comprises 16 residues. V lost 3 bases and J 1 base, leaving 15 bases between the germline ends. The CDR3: CASSYSLAGSNTEAFF. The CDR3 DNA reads TGTGCCAGCAGTTATTCTTTAGCAGGGTCGAACACTGAAGCTTTCTTT.

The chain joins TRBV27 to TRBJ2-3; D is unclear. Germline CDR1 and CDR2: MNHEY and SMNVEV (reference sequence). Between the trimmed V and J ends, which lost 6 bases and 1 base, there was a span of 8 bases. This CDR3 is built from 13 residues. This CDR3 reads CASSLLGTDTQYF. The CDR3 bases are TGTGCCAGCAGCTTACTGGGCACAGATACGCAGTATTTT.

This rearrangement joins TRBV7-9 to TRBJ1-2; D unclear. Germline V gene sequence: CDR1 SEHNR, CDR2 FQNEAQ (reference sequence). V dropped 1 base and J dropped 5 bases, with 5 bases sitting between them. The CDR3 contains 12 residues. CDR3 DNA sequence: TGTGCCAGCAGCTTAGAGGTGTATGGCTACACCTTC. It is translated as CASSLEVYGYTF.

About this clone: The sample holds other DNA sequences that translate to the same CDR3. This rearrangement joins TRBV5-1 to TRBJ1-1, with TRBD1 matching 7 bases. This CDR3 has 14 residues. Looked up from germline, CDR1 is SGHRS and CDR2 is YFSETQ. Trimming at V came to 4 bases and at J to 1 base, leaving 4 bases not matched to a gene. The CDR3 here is CASSPGTANTEAFF. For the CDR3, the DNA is TGCGCCAGCAGCCCCGGGACAGCGAACACTGAAGCTTTCTTT.

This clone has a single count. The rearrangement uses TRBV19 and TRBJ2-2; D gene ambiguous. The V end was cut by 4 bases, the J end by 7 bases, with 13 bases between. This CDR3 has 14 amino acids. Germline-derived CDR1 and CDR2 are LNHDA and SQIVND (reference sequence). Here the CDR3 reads CASSTAGLVGELFF. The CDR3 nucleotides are TGTGCCAGTAGTACCGCTGGCCTGGTCGGGGAGCTGTTTTTT.

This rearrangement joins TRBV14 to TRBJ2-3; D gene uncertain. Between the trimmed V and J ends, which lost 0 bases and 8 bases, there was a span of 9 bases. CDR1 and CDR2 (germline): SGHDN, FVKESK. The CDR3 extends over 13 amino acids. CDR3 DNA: TGTGCCAGCAGCCAAGAGTGGATGGGTACGCAGTATTTT. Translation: CASSQEWMGTQYF.

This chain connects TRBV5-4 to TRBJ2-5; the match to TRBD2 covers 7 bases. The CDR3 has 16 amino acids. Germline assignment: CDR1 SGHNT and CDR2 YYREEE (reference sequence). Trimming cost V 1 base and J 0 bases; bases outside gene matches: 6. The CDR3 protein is CASSLYAGAYQETQYF. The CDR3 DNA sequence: TGTGCCAGCAGCTTGTATGCGGGAGCGTACCAAGAGACCCAGTACTTC.

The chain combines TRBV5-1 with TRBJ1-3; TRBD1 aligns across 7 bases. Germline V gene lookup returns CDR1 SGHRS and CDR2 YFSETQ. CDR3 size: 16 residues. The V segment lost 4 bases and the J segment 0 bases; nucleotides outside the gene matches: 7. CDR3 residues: CASSPGDRSSGNTIYF. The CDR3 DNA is TGCGCCAGCAGCCCGGGGGACAGAAGCTCTGGAAACACCATATATTTT. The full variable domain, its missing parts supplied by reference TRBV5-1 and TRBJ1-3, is KAGVTQTPRYLIKTRGQQVTLSCSPISGHRSVSWYQQTPGQGLQFLFEYFSETQRNKGNFPGRFSGRQFSNSRSEMNVSTLELGDSALYLCASSPGDRSSGNTIYFGEGSWLTVV.

CDR3 DNA: TGCAGCGTGAGCGGGAACACCGGGGAGCTGTTTTTT. Its protein is CSVSGNTGELFF. This rearrangement joins TRBV29-1 to TRBJ2-2; possible D gene TRBD2, 5 bases. The germline gives CDR1 SQVTM, CDR2 ANQGSEA. The CDR3 totals 12 residues. The V end was cut by 6 bases, the J end by 1 base, with 6 bases between.

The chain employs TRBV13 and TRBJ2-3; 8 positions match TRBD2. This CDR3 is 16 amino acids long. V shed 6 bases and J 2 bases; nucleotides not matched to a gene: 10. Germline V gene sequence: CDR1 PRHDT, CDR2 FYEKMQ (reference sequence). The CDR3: CASRTGLLAVTDTQYF. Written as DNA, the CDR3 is TGTGCCAGCAGGACCGGTCTACTAGCGGTCACAGATACGCAGTATTTT.

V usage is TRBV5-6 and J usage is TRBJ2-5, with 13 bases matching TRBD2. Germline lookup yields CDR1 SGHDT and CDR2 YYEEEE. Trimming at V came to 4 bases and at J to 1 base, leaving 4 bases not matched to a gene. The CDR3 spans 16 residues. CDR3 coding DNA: TGTGCCAGCAGCCTACTAGCGGGGGGGCTCCAAGAGACCCAGTACTTC. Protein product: CASSLLAGGLQETQYF.

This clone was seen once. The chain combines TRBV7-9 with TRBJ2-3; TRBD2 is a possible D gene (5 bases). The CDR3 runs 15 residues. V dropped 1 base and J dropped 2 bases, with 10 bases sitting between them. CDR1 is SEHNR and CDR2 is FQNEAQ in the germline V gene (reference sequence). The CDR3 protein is CASSLVDSVTDTQYF. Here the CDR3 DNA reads TGTGCCAGCAGCTTAGTAGATAGCGTCACAGATACGCAGTATTTT. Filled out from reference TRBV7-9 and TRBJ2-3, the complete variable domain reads DTGVSQNPRHKITKRGQNVTFRCDPISEHNRLYWYRQTLGQGPEFLTYFQNEAQLEKSRLLSDRFSAERPKGSFSTLEIQRTEQGDSAMYLCASSLVDSVTDTQYFGPGTRLTVL.

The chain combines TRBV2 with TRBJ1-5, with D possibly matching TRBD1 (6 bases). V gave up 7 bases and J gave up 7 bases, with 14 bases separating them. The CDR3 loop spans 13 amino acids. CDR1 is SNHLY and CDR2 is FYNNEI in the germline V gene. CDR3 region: CASTPGALQPQHF. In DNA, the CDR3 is TGTGCCAGCACACCGGGGGCCTTACAGCCCCAGCATTTT.

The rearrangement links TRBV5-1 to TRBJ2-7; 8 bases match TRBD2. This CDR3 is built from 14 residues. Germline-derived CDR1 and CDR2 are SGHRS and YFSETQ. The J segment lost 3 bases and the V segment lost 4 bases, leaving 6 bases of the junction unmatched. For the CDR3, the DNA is TGCGCCAGCAGCCCAGAGCGGGGGATCTACGAGCAGTACTTC. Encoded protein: CASSPERGIYEQYF.

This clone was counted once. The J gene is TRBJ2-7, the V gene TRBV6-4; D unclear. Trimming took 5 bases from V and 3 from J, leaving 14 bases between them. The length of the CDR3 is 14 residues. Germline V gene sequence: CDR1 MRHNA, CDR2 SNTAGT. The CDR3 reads CASSLGNRVYEQYF. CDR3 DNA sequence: TGTGCCAGCAGTTTAGGGAACAGAGTCTACGAGCAGTACTTC.

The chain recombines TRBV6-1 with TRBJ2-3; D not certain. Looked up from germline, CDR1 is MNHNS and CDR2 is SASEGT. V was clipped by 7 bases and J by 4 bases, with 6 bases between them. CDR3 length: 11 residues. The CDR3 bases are TGTGCCAGCACCTGGGCAGATACGCAGTATTTT. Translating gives CASTWADTQYF.